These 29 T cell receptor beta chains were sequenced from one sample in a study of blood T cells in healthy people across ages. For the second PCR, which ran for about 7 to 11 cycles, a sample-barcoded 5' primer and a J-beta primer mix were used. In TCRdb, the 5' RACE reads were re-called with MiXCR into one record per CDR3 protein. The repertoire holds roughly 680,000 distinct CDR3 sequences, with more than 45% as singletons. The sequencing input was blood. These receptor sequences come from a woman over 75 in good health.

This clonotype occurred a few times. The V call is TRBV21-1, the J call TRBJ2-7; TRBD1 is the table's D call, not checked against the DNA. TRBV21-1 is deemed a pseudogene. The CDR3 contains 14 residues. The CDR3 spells CASRFPGRGYEQYF. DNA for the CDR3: TGTGCCAGCCGATTTCCGGGACGGGGCTACGAGCAGTACTTC.

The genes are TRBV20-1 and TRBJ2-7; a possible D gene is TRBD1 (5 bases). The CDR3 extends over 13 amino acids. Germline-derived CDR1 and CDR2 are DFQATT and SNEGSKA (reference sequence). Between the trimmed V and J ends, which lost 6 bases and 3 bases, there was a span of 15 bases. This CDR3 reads CSAKDSPGYEQYF. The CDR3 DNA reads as TGCAGTGCCAAAGACAGTCCCGGCTACGAGCAGTACTTC.

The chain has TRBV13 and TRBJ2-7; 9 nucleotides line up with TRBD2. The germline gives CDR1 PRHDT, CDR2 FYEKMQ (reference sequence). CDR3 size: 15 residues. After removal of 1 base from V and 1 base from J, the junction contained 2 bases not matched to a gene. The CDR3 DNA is TGTGCCAGCAGCTTAGACAGCGGGAGGTCCTACGAGCAGTACTTC. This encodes CASSLDSGRSYEQYF.

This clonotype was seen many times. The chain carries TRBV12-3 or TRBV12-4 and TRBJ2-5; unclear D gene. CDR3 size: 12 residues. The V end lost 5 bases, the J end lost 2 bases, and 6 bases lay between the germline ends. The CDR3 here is CASSTRQETQYF. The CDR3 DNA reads TGTGCCAGCAGTACAAGGCAAGAGACCCAGTACTTC.

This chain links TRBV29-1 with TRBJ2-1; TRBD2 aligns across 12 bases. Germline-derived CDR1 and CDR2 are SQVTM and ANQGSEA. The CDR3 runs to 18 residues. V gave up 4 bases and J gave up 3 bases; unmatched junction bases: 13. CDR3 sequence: CSVGGASGGAAFYNEQFF. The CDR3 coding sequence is TGCAGCGTTGGTGGGGCTAGCGGGGGGGCCGCTTTCTACAATGAGCAGTTCTTC.

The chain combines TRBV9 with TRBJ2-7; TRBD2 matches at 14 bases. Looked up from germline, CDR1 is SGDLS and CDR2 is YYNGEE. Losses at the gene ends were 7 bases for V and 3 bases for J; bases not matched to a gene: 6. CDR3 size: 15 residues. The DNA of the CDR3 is TGTGCCAGCGGGACTAGCGGGAGCACACTCTACGAGCAGTACTTC. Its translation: CASGTSGSTLYEQYF.

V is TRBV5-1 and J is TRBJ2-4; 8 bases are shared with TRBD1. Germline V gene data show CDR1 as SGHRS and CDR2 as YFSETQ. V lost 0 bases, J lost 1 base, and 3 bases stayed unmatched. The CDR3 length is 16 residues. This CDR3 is CASSLAYRGAKNIQYF. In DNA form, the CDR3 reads TGCGCCAGCAGCTTGGCTTACAGGGGGGCCAAAAACATTCAGTACTTC.

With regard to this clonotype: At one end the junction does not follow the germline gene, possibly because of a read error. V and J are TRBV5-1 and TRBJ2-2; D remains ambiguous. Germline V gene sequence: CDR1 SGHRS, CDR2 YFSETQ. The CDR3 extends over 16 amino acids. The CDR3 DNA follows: TGCGCCAGCAGCTTGGAGACCCAAGGTAACACTGGGGAGCTGTTTTTT. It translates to CASSLETQGNTGELFF. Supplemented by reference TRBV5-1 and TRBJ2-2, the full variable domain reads KAGVTQTPRYLIKTRGQQVTLSCSPISGHRSVSWYQQTPGQGLQFLFEYFSETQRNKGNFPGRFSGRQFSNSRSEMNVSTLELGDSALYLCASSLETQGNTGELFFGEGSRLTVL.

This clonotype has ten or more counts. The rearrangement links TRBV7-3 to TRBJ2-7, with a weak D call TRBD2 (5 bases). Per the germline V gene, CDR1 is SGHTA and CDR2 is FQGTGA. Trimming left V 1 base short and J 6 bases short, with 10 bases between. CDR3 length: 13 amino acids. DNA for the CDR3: TGTGCCAGCAGCTTAAAGGGAAGCGGCGAGCAGTACTTC. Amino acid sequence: CASSLKGSGEQYF.

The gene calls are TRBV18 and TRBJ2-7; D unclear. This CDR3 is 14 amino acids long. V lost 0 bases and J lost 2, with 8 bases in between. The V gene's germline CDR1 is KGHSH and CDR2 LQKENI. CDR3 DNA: TGTGCCAGCTCACCACCGGCAAATGCCTACGAGCAGTACTTC. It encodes CASSPPANAYEQYF.

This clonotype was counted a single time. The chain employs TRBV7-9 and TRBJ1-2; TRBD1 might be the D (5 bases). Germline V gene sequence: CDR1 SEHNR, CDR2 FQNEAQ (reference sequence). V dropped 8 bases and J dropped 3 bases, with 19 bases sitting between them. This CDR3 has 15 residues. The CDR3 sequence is CASWGYEGRDYGYTF. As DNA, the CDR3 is TGTGCCAGCTGGGGATATGAGGGCAGGGACTATGGCTACACCTTC.

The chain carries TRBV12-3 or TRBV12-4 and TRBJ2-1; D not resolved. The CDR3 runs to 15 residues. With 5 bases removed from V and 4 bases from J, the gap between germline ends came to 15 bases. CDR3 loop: CASSPTGSLYNEQFF. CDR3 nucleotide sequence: TGTGCCAGCAGTCCGACCGGGTCCTTATACAATGAGCAGTTCTTC.

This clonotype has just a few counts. As DNA, the CDR3 is TGTGCCAGCCGAAGTTGGGACACTGAAGCTTTCTTT. This translates into CASRSWDTEAFF. The chain joins TRBV6-2 or TRBV6-3 to TRBJ1-1; D is undetermined. The CDR3 totals 12 residues. Germline V gene data show CDR1 as MNHEY and CDR2 as SVGEGT. V lost 8 bases, J lost 3 bases, and 10 bases lay in between.

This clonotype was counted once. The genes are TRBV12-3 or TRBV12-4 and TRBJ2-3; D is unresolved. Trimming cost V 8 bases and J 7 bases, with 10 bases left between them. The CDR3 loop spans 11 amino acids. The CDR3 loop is CASSKGNTQYF. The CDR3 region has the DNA TGTGCCAGCTCGAAGGGTAATACGCAGTATTTT.

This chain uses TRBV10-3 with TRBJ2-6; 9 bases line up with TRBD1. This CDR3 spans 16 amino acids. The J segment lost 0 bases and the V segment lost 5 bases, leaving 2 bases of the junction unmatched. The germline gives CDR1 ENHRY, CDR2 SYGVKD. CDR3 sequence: CAISQTGGSGANVLTF. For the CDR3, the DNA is TGTGCCATCAGTCAGACAGGGGGCTCTGGGGCCAACGTCCTGACTTTC.

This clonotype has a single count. The CDR3 here is CASSLATAGYRETQYF. DNA of the CDR3: TGTGCCAGCAGTTTGGCCACAGCAGGGTATAGAGAGACCCAGTACTTC. The chain employs TRBV12-3 or TRBV12-4 and TRBJ2-5, with a tentative D call TRBD1 (5 bases). Trimming removed 3 bases from V and 4 bases from J, with 18 bases in between. The CDR3 is 16 residues long.

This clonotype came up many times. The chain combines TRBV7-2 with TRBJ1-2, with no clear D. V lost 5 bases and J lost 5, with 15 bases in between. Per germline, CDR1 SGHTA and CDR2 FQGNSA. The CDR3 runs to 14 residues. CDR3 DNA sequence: TGTGCCAGCAGCCCCGGACTCCATCAATATGGCTACACCTTC. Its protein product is CASSPGLHQYGYTF.

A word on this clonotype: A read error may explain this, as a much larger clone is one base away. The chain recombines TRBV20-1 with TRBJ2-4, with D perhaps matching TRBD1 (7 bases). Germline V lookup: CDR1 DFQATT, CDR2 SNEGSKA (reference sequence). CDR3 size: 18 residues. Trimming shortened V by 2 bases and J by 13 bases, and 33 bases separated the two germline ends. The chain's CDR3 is CSARRQGGAVNALNEQYF. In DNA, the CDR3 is TGCAGTGCTAGACGACAGGGAGGAGCAGTCAATGCTCTCAATGAGCAGTACTTC.

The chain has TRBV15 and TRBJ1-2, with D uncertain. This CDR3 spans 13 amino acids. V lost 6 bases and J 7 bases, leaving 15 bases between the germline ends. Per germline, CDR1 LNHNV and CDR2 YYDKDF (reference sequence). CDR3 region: CATSPRGWLGYTF. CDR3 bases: TGTGCCACCAGTCCTCGAGGGTGGCTTGGCTACACCTTC. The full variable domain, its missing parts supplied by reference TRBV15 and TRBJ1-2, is DAMVIQNPRYQVTQFGKPVTLSCSQTLNHNVMYWYQQKSSQAPKLLFHYYDKDFNNEADTPDNFQSRRPNTSFCFLDIRSPGLGDTAMYLCATSPRGWLGYTFGSGTRLTVV.

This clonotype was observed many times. CDR3 nucleotides: TGCAGTGCTAGTGGGAGTGGTCGGGCGGGAGGAGGAGAGGCAGATACGCAGTATTTT. It codes for CSASGSGRAGGGEADTQYF. This chain joins TRBV20-1 and TRBJ2-3, with 8 nucleotides matching TRBD2. CDR1 is DFQATT and CDR2 is SNEGSKA in the germline V gene (reference sequence). V shed 3 bases, J shed 4 bases, and the junction held 21 bases outside the gene matches. There are 19 residues in the CDR3.

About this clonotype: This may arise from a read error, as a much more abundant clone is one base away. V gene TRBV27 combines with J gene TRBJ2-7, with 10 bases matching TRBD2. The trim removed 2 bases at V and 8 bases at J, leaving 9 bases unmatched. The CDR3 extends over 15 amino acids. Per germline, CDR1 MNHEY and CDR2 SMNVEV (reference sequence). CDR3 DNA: TGTGCCAGCAGTTTAGGGGCTAGCGGGAGCCACAAGCAGTACTTC. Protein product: CASSLGASGSHKQYF.

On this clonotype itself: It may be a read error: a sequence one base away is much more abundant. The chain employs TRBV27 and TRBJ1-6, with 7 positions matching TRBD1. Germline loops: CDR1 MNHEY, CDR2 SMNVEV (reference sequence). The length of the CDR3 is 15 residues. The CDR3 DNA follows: TGTGCCAGCAGTTTCCAGGGGGTATATAGTTCACCCCTCCACTTT. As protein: CASSFQGVYSSPLHF.

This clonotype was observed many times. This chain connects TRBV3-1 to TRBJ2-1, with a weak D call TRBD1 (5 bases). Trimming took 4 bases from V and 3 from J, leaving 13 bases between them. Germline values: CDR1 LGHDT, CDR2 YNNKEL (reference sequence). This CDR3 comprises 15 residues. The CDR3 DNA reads TGTGCCAGCAGCCCTCCTAGGGGCCTCTACAATGAGCAGTTCTTC. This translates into CASSPPRGLYNEQFF.

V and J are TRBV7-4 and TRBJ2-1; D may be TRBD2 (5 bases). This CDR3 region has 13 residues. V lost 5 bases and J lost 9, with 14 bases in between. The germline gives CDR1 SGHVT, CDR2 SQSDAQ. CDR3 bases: TGTGCCAGCAGCGCACTAGTCATCAGTGAGCAGTTCTTC. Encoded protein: CASSALVISEQFF.

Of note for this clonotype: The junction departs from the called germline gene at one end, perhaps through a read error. CDR3 in amino acids: CAGSLVVGGSDGYTF. Written as DNA, the CDR3 is TGCGCCGGCAGCTTGGTTGTAGGTGGGAGCGATGGCTACACCTTC. The chain joins TRBV5-1 to TRBJ1-2; D is uncertain. Germline V gives CDR1 SGHRS, CDR2 YFSETQ. The CDR3 runs 15 residues.

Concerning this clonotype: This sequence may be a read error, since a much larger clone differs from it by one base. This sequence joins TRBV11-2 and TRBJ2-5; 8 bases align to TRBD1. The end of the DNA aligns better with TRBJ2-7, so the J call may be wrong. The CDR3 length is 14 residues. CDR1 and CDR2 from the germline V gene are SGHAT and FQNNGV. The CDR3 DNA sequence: TGTGCCAGCAGCGCGGACAGGGTCCGCTACGAGCAGTACTTC. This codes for CASSADRVRYEQYF.

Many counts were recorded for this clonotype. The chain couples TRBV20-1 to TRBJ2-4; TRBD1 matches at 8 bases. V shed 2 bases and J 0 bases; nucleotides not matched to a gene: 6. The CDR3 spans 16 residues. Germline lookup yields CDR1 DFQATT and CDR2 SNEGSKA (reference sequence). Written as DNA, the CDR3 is TGCAGTGCTAGACGTGGGGACAGGCAAGCCAAAAACATTCAGTACTTC. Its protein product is CSARRGDRQAKNIQYF.

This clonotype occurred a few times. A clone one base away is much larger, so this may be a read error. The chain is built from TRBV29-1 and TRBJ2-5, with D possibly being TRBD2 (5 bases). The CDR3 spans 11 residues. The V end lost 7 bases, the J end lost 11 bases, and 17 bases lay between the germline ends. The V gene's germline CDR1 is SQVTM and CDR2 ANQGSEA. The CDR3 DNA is TGCAGCGCCTCCAACCTTTGGGAGCAGTACTTC. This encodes CSASNLWEQYF. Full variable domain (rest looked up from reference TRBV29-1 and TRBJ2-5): SAVISQKPSRDICQRGTSLTIQCQVDSQVTMMFWYRQQPGQSLTLIATANQGSEATYESGFVIDKFPISRPNLTFSTLTVSNMSPEDSSIYLCSASNLWEQYFGPGTRLLVL.

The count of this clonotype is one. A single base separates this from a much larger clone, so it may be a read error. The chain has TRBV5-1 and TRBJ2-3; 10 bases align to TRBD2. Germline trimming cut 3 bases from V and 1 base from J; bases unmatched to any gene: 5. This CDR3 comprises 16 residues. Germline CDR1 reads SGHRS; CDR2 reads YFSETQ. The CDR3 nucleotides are TGCGCCAGCAGCTCGGGACTAGCGAGACGCACAGATACGCAGTATTTT. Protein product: CASSSGLARRTDTQYF.